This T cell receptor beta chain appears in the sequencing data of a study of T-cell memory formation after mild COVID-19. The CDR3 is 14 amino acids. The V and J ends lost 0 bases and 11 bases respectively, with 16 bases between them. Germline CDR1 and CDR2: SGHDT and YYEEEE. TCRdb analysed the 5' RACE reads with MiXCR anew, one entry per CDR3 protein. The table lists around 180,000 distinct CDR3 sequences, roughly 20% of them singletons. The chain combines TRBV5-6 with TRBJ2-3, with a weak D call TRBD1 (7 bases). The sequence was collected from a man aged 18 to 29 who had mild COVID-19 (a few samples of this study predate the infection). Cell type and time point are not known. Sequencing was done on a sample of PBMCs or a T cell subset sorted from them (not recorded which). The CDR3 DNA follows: TGTGCCAGCAGCTTGGTCTCAGGGGGGTTTGGGCAGTATTTT. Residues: CASSLVSGGFGQYF.